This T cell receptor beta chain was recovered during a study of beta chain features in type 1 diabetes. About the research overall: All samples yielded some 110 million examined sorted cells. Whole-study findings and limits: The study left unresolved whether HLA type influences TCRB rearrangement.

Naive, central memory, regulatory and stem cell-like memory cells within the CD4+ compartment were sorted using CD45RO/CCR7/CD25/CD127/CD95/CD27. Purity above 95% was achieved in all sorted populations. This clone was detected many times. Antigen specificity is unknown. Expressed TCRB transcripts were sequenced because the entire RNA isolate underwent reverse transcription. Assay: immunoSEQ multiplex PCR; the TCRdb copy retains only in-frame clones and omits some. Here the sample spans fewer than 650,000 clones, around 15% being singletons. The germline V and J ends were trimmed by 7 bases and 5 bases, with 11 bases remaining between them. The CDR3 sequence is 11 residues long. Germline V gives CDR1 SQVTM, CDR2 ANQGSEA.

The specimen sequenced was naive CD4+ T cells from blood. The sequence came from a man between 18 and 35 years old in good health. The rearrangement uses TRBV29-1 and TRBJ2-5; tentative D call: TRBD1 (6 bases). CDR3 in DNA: TGCAGCGGGGGGCATGGGGAGACCCAGTACTTC. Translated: CSGGHGETQYF.